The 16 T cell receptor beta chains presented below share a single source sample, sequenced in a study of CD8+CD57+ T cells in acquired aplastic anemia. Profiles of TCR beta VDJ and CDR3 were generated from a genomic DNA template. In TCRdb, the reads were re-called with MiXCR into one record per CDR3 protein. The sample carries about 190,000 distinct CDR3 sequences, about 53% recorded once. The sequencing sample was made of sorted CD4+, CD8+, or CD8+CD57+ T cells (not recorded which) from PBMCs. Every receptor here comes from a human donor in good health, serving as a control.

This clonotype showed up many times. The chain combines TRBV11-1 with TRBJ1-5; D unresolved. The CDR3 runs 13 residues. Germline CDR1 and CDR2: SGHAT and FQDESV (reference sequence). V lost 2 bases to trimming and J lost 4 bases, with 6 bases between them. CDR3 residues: CASSLRVNQPQHF. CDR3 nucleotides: TGTGCCAGCAGCTTAAGGGTAAATCAGCCCCAGCATTTT.

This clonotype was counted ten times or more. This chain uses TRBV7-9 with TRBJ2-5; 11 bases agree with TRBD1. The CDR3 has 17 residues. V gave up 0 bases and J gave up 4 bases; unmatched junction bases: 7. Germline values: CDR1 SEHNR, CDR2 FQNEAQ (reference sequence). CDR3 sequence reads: CASSLARTGQGVETQYF. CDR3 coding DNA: TGTGCCAGCAGCTTAGCAAGGACGGGACAGGGGGTAGAGACCCAGTACTTC.

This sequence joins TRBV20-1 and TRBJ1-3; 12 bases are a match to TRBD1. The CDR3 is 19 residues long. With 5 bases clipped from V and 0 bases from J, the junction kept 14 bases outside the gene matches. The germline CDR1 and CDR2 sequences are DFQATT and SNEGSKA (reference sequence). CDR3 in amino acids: CSASSGTGGPTHSGNTIYF. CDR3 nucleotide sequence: TGCAGTGCTTCCTCCGGGACAGGGGGCCCGACCCACTCTGGAAACACCATATATTTT.

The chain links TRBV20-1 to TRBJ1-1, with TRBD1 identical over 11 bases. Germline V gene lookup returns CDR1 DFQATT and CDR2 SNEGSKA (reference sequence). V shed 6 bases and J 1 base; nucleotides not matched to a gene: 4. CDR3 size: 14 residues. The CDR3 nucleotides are TGCAGTGCGCCGGGGACAGGGGGGAACACTGAAGCTTTCTTT. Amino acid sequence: CSAPGTGGNTEAFF.

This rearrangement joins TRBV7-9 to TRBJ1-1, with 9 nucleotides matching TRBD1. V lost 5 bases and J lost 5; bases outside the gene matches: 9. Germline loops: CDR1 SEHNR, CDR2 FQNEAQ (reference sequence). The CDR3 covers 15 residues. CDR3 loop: CASSQKGQGDTEAFF. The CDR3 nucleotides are TGTGCCAGCAGCCAAAAGGGACAGGGAGATACTGAAGCTTTCTTT.

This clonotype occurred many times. The CDR3 loop reads CASTRWGQGYGNSPLHF. For the CDR3, the DNA is TGTGCCAGCACCAGGTGGGGACAGGGTTACGGTAATTCACCCCTCCACTTT. The chain links TRBV6-2 or TRBV6-3 to TRBJ1-6; 9 bases match TRBD1. This CDR3 region has 17 residues. V shed 7 bases and J 6 bases; nucleotides not matched to a gene: 13. CDR1 is MNHEY, CDR2 SVGEGT, per germline.

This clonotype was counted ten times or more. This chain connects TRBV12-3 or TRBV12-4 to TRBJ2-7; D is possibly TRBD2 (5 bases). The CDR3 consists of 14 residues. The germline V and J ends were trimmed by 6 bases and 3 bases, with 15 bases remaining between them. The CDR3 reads CASSHTTRDYEQYF. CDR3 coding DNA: TGTGCCAGCAGCCATACTACTAGAGACTACGAGCAGTACTTC.

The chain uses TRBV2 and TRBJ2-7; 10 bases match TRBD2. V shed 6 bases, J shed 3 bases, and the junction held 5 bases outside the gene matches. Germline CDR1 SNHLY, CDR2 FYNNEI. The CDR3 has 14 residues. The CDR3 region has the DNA TGTGCCAGCAGCACTAGCGGGGACTACTACGAGCAGTACTTC. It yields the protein CASSTSGDYYEQYF.

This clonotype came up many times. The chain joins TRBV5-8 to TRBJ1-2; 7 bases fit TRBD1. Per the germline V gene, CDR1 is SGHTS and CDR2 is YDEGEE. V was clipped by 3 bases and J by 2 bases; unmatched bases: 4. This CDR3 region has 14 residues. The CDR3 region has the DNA TGTGCCAGCAGCTCGACACAGGGGAACTATGGCTACACCTTC. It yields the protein CASSSTQGNYGYTF.

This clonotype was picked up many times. The CDR3 spells CASSLDVIQRGNYGYTF. The CDR3 DNA reads TGCGCCAGCAGCTTGGACGTTATACAACGAGGGAACTATGGCTACACCTTC. V is TRBV5-1 and J is TRBJ1-2; no definite D call. The germline V gene encodes CDR1 SGHRS and CDR2 YFSETQ. The V end was cut by 0 bases, the J end by 2 bases, with 17 bases between. The CDR3 is 17 amino acids.

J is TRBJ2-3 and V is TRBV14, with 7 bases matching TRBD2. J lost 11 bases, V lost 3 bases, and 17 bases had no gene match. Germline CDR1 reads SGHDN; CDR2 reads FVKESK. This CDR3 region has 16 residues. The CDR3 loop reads CASSHLGSGDSYEQYF. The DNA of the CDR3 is TGTGCCAGCAGCCACCTTGGGAGCGGGGATTCTTATGAGCAGTATTTT.

CDR3 bases: TGCAGCGTTTACGGACCTCCTACCGATAACTATGGCTACACCTTC. This encodes CSVYGPPTDNYGYTF. The chain uses TRBV29-1 and TRBJ1-2; D gene ambiguous. The CDR3 loop spans 15 amino acids. Germline assignment: CDR1 SQVTM and CDR2 ANQGSEA. Trimming took 5 bases from V and 1 from J, leaving 17 bases between them. The complete variable domain, with remaining parts taken from reference TRBV29-1 and TRBJ1-2, reads SAVISQKPSRDICQRGTSLTIQCQVDSQVTMMFWYRQQPGQSLTLIATANQGSEATYESGFVIDKFPISRPNLTFSTLTVSNMSPEDSSIYLCSVYGPPTDNYGYTFGSGTRLTVV.

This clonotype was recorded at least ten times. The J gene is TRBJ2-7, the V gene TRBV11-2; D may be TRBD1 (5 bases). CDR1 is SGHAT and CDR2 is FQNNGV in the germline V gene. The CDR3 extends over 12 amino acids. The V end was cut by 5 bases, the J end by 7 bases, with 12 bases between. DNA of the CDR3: TGTGCCAGCAGCAACTCAGGGCGGGAGCAGTACTTC. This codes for CASSNSGREQYF.

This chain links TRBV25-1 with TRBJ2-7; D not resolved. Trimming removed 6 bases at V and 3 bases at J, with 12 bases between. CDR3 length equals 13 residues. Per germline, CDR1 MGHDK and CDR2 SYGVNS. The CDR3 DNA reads TGTGCCAGCAGGCATTGGATTCTCTACGAGCAGTACTTC. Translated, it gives CASRHWILYEQYF.

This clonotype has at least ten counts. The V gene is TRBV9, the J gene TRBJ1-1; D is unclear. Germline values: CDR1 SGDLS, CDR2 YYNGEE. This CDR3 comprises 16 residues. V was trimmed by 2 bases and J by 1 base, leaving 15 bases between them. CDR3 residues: CASSVIPETRNTEAFF. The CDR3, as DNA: TGTGCCAGCAGCGTGATTCCGGAAACCCGGAACACTGAAGCTTTCTTT.

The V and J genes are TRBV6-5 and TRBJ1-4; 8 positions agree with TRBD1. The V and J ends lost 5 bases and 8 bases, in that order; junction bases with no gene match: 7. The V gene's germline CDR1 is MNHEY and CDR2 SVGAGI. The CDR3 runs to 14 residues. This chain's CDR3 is CASSGWTGTEKLFF. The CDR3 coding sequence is TGTGCCAGCAGTGGATGGACAGGGACCGAAAAACTGTTTTTT.